Listed here are 18 T cell receptor beta chains from one sample, sequenced in a study of CD8+ T cells in alopecia areata. RNA was extracted and reverse transcribed into cDNA as the sequencing template. Assay used: immunoSEQ multiplex PCR; TCRdb lists only in-frame clones, some missing. The sample consists of 75,000 to 85,000 clones, 66% of them appearing once. As for treatment: oral pan-JAK inhibitor, 5-10 mg twice daily. Here the sequenced sample was CD8+ T cells sorted from blood, taken at week 24, from a patient treated with tofacitinib. The receptors come from a human donor with alopecia areata.

The rearrangement uses TRBV7-9 and TRBJ1-2; D may be TRBD1 (6 bases). The CDR3 is made up of 13 amino acids. V dropped 4 bases and J dropped 8 bases, with 14 bases sitting between them. The V gene's germline CDR1 is SEHNR and CDR2 FQNEAQ (reference sequence). Written as DNA, the CDR3 is TGTGCCAGCAGCTCGGACAGTATGTGGGGCTACACCTTC. Protein product: CASSSDSMWGYTF.

The chain uses TRBV25-1 and TRBJ2-2, with a weak D call TRBD2 (5 bases). The CDR3 runs to 16 residues. Germline V lookup: CDR1 MGHDK, CDR2 SYGVNS. V dropped 3 bases and J dropped 4 bases, with 15 bases sitting between them. CDR3: CASSDVGLAGTGELFF. CDR3 coding DNA: TGTGCCAGCAGTGATGTAGGCCTGGCGGGCACCGGGGAGCTGTTTTTT.

V gene TRBV30 combines with J gene TRBJ1-5; no definite D call. CDR3 length: 15 residues. The ends were cut back, 5 bases at V and 5 bases at J, with 19 bases in the middle. The V gene's germline CDR1 is GTSNPN and CDR2 SVGIG (reference sequence). The DNA for the CDR3 is TGTGCCTGGGAAATCCCTCCAGTCAGATATCAGCCCCAGCATTTT. Translation: CAWEIPPVRYQPQHF. Looking up the rest from reference TRBV30 and TRBJ1-5 gives the full variable domain: SQTIHQWPATLVQPVGSPLSLECTVEGTSNPNLYWYRQAAGRGLQLLFYSVGIGQISSEVPQNLSASRPQDRQFILSSKKLLLSDSGFYLCAWEIPPVRYQPQHFGDGTRLSIL.

The chain is built from TRBV27 and TRBJ2-4, with TRBD2 as a possible D gene (5 bases). The germline CDR1 and CDR2 sequences are MNHEY and SMNVEV (reference sequence). This CDR3 is 14 amino acids long. V shed 3 bases and J shed 3 bases, with 9 bases lying between them. This CDR3 is CASSFSGFKNIQYF. In DNA, the CDR3 is TGTGCCAGCAGTTTTTCGGGGTTCAAAAACATTCAGTACTTC.

The V gene is TRBV10-3, the J gene TRBJ2-7; no clear D gene. Deletions cut 2 bases from V and 4 bases from J, with 9 bases between. Germline CDR1 and CDR2: ENHRY and SYGVKD. This CDR3 spans 13 amino acids. The CDR3 spells CAISEGSRYEQYF. CDR3 bases: TGTGCCATCAGTGAGGGGTCCCGATACGAGCAGTACTTC.

The gene calls are TRBV27 and TRBJ2-3; D is undetermined. The CDR3 loop spans 14 amino acids. Germline V CDR1 and CDR2: MNHEY, SMNVEV (reference sequence). V was cut by 2 bases and J by 4 bases, with 10 bases left in between. CDR3 nucleotides: TGTGCCAGCAGTTTAGCAGTGACCCCAGATACGCAGTATTTT. As protein: CASSLAVTPDTQYF.

The sample holds one count of this clone. The chain combines TRBV7-9 with TRBJ1-2; 8 bases line up with TRBD1. The CDR3 is 16 residues long. The V segment lost 1 base and the J segment 3 bases; nucleotides outside the gene matches: 7. In germline, CDR1 is SEHNR, CDR2 FQNEAQ (reference sequence). CDR3 coding DNA: TGTGCCAGCAGCTTAGTACAGGGGGAGAACCACTATGGCTACACCTTC. The encoded protein is CASSLVQGENHYGYTF.

This chain connects TRBV11-2 to TRBJ1-2, with D perhaps TRBD1 (5 bases). V was cut by 0 bases and J by 4 bases, with 9 bases left in between. Germline V CDR1 and CDR2: SGHAT, FQNNGV. This CDR3 has 14 amino acids. The CDR3 loop reads CASSLDRAVYGYTF. DNA for the CDR3: TGTGCCAGCAGCTTAGACAGGGCGGTCTATGGCTACACCTTC. Full variable domain (missing parts from reference TRBV11-2 and TRBJ1-2): EAGVAQSPRYKIIEKRQSVAFWCNPISGHATLYWYQQILGQGPKLLIQFQNNGVVDDSQLPKDRFSAERLKGVDSTLKIQPAKLEDSAVYLCASSLDRAVYGYTFGSGTRLTVV.

The genes are TRBV29-1 and TRBJ2-1, with D unresolved. CDR3 size: 13 residues. CDR1 is SQVTM and CDR2 is ANQGSEA in the germline V gene. V lost 6 bases to trimming and J lost 4 bases, with 13 bases between them. This CDR3 is CSVPLPDYNEQFF. Written as DNA, the CDR3 is TGCAGCGTACCATTGCCGGATTACAATGAGCAGTTCTTC.

This clone was observed once. V gene TRBV11-2 combines with J gene TRBJ1-1; 8 bases agree with TRBD1. The germline CDR1 and CDR2 sequences are SGHAT and FQNNGV. V lost 1 base to trimming and J lost 3 bases; unmatched junction nucleotides: 7. This CDR3 has 16 amino acids. The CDR3 region is CASSLVQGVMDTEAFF. In DNA form, the CDR3 reads TGTGCCAGCAGCTTAGTACAGGGGGTTATGGACACTGAAGCTTTCTTT.

The chain joins TRBV14 to TRBJ2-7, with 8 positions matching TRBD2. V shed 1 base, J shed 3 bases, and the junction held 5 bases outside the gene matches. CDR3 length equals 15 residues. Germline loops: CDR1 SGHDN, CDR2 FVKESK. The CDR3 bases are TGTGCCAGCAGCCAAGGGACTAGCTTGGGCTACGAGCAGTACTTC. Its protein is CASSQGTSLGYEQYF.

The chain links TRBV6-5 to TRBJ2-5; 9 bases align to TRBD2. The CDR3 spans 15 residues. Unmatched junction bases numbered 11, after V lost 5 bases and J lost 7 bases. Germline V gene sequence: CDR1 MNHEY, CDR2 SVGAGI. The CDR3 sequence is CASSLPGGRAGTQYF. The CDR3 DNA is TGTGCCAGCAGTCTACCCGGCGGGAGGGCTGGGACCCAGTACTTC.

For this clone: This sample also contains other DNA sequences that code for the same CDR3. The rearrangement links TRBV29-1 to TRBJ2-1; 9 bases are shared with TRBD1. The V segment lost 6 bases and the J segment 5 bases; nucleotides outside the gene matches: 8. The CDR3 has 14 residues. Germline V gene data show CDR1 as SQVTM and CDR2 as ANQGSEA. CDR3 nucleotide sequence: TGCAGCGTCGACGGACAGGGGTCGAACAATGAGCAGTTCTTC. It specifies CSVDGQGSNNEQFF.

This chain joins TRBV5-6 and TRBJ1-4; D is unclear. The V and J ends lost 0 bases and 0 bases respectively, with 12 bases between them. CDR1 and CDR2 (germline): SGHDT, YYEEEE. The CDR3 sequence is 17 residues long. CDR3 loop: CASSLGSYSATNEKLFF. In DNA, the CDR3 is TGTGCCAGCAGCTTGGGGTCTTATTCTGCAACTAATGAAAAACTGTTTTTT.

This sequence joins TRBV11-2 and TRBJ2-7, with D unclear. V was pared by 1 base and J by 5 bases, with 6 bases between. The V gene's germline CDR1 is SGHAT and CDR2 FQNNGV. This CDR3 has 12 amino acids. CDR3 DNA: TGTGCCAGCAGCTTAGGACCAAACGAGCAGTACTTC. Encoded protein: CASSLGPNEQYF.

The genes are TRBV7-8 and TRBJ1-1; D is unresolved. Germline V CDR1 and CDR2: SGHVS, FQNEAQ. Between the trimmed V and J ends, which lost 5 bases and 1 base, there was a span of 14 bases. This CDR3 comprises 15 residues. The CDR3 DNA is TGTGCCAGCAGCGCGTCGAAGAGTTCGAACACTGAAGCTTTCTTT. This sequence encodes CASSASKSSNTEAFF.

The CDR3 is CASSLLGGPSYNEQFF. CDR3 DNA: TGTGCCAGCAGTTTATTGGGGGGCCCCTCCTACAATGAGCAGTTCTTC. The J gene is TRBJ2-1, the V gene TRBV27; D assignment may be TRBD1 or TRBD2 (6 bases each). Trimming removed 1 base at V and 0 bases at J, with 10 bases between. Germline assignment: CDR1 MNHEY and CDR2 SMNVEV (reference sequence). This CDR3 is 16 amino acids long.

This clone was counted between two and nine times. The chain employs TRBV4-3 and TRBJ2-5; D remains ambiguous. The J call is uncertain, as TRBJ2-7 better fits the DNA end. The CDR3 has 13 amino acids. Germline assignment: CDR1 LGHNA and CDR2 YSLEER. CDR3 nucleotides: TGCGCCAGCAGCCAAATACTGACGGACGAGCAGTACTTC. Its protein product is CASSQILTDEQYF.